The TCR beta chain under discussion was sequenced for a study of blood T cell repertoires in COVID-19. Study information: Samples came from the United States, Italy and Spain, spanning acute and convalescent COVID-19. T cells, B-cell-depleted T cells, or PBMCs supplied cDNA or gDNA.

The J segment lost 4 bases and the V segment lost 8 bases, leaving 5 bases of the junction unmatched. This CDR3 contains 13 residues. From germline, CDR1 is MNHEY and CDR2 SVGAGI. Clones were read by immunoSEQ multiplex PCR, and TCRdb kept only the in-frame ones, dropping some. The sample shows some 170,000 clones, about nine tenths of them seen only once. This clonotype originated in a woman aged 50 to 60 with acute or convalescent COVID-19. The rearrangement links TRBV6-5 to TRBJ1-5; 7 nucleotides agree with TRBD1. The sequenced sample consisted of peripheral blood. CDR3 sequence (DNA): TGTGCCAGCGGGGACAGAGCTAATCAGCCCCAGCATTTT. Translated, it gives CASGDRANQPQHF.